The next 22 T cell receptor beta chains were all read from a single sample in a study of brain T cells in children with intractable seizures. The time point here: blood from clinic visit 5 months post-surgery; TSC patient then seizure free. Sequenced by immunoSEQ multiplex PCR; TCRdb stores in-frame clones only, minus some. The sample has hundreds of thousands of clones; over 90% are singletons. This specimen consisted of peripheral blood, obtained less than 6 months after surgery. The receptors derive from a boy younger than two with tuberous sclerosis and intractable seizures.

The rearrangement joins TRBV6-1 to TRBJ2-7; the D gene is possibly TRBD1 (6 bases). The CDR3 spans 12 residues. V was cut by 2 bases and J by 6 bases, with 8 bases left in between. Looked up from germline, CDR1 is MNHNS and CDR2 is SASEGT. The CDR3 DNA is TGTGCCAGCAGTGAAACAGGGTTCGAGCAGTACTTC. This translates into CASSETGFEQYF.

This sequence joins TRBV24-1 and TRBJ2-1; D call uncertain. The germline V gene encodes CDR1 KGHDR and CDR2 SFDVKD. The CDR3 contains 15 residues. The V end was cut by 2 bases, the J end by 2 bases, with 9 bases between. CDR3 residues: CATSDSRYPYNEQFF. In DNA, the CDR3 is TGTGCCACCAGTGATTCCAGATACCCCTACAATGAGCAGTTCTTC.

This clone occurred a few times. The rearrangement uses TRBV7-8 and TRBJ1-6; tentatively, D is TRBD1 (5 bases). Trimming cost V 4 bases and J 10 bases, with 14 bases left between them. The CDR3 sequence is 14 residues long. Germline lookup yields CDR1 SGHVS and CDR2 FQNEAQ. The CDR3 spells CASSSPGGDSPLHF. The CDR3 region has the DNA TGTGCCAGCAGCTCCCCTGGGGGGGACTCACCCCTCCACTTT.

The J gene is TRBJ2-1, the V gene TRBV25-1; D might be TRBD1 (6 bases). Per the germline V gene, CDR1 is MGHDK and CDR2 is SYGVNS. The CDR3 spans 15 residues. Between the trimmed V and J ends, which lost 2 bases and 7 bases, there was a span of 15 bases. For the CDR3, the DNA is TGTGCCAGCAGTGAAGTCGGACAGCCTAGGAATGAGCAGTTCTTC. Its translation is CASSEVGQPRNEQFF.

The chain is built from TRBV28 and TRBJ1-2, with 8 positions matching TRBD1. V was clipped by 2 bases and J by 5 bases; unmatched bases: 1. The CDR3 sequence is 13 residues long. Germline assignment: CDR1 MDHEN and CDR2 SYDVKM. CDR3 sequence reads: CASSLGTGYGYTF. CDR3 in DNA: TGTGCCAGCAGTTTAGGGACAGGTTATGGCTACACCTTC.

The gene calls are TRBV5-1 and TRBJ1-2; D is ambiguous. The CDR3 runs to 12 residues. Trimming shortened V by 0 bases and J by 6 bases, and 6 bases separated the two germline ends. In germline, CDR1 is SGHRS, CDR2 YFSETQ. CDR3 amino acids: CASSLAGDGYTF. In DNA, the CDR3 is TGCGCCAGCAGCTTGGCAGGAGATGGCTACACCTTC.

The chain recombines TRBV29-1 with TRBJ1-2; D not resolved. The germline CDR1 and CDR2 sequences are SQVTM and ANQGSEA. The CDR3 is 12 amino acids. Trimming left V 6 bases short and J 8 bases short, with 16 bases between. The CDR3 loop reads CSVAGLARGYTF. In DNA form, the CDR3 reads TGCAGCGTCGCTGGACTGGCGAGAGGCTACACCTTC.

A few counts support this clone. This rearrangement joins TRBV6-1 to TRBJ1-5, with D tentatively TRBD1 (5 bases). V shed 3 bases and J shed 6 bases, with 9 bases lying between them. Germline V gene sequence: CDR1 MNHNS, CDR2 SASEGT. The CDR3 is 13 amino acids. The CDR3 spells CASSDRGAQPQHF. Written as DNA, the CDR3 is TGTGCCAGCAGTGATCGTGGGGCTCAGCCCCAGCATTTT.

The chain recombines TRBV5-6 with TRBJ1-4; TRBD1 matches 11 bases. The CDR3 totals 15 residues. Losses at the gene ends were 4 bases for V and 5 bases for J; bases not matched to a gene: 4. CDR1 and CDR2 from the germline V gene are SGHDT and YYEEEE. The CDR3 loop reads CASSGQGAENEKLFF. The CDR3 coding sequence is TGTGCCAGCAGCGGACAGGGGGCAGAAAATGAAAAACTGTTTTTT.

This clone was seen a handful of times. CDR3 bases: TGTGCCACCAGCAGTGCGGCCTTCGGGACAGGCTTCTACGAGCAGTACTTC. It yields the protein CATSSAAFGTGFYEQYF. V gene TRBV15 combines with J gene TRBJ2-7; TRBD1 aligns across 8 bases. The germline V gene encodes CDR1 LNHNV and CDR2 YYDKDF (reference sequence). The CDR3 totals 17 residues. V trimming: 3 bases; J trimming: 3 bases; junction bases outside the gene matches: 13.

The chain's CDR3 is CASSYQGLACSYEQYF. CDR3 in DNA: TGTGCCAGCAGTTACCAAGGACTAGCGTGTTCCTACGAGCAGTACTTC. This chain joins TRBV6-7 and TRBJ2-7; 9 positions match TRBD2. TRBV6-7 is noted as an ORF with a role that remains uncertain. The CDR3 is 16 residues long. V shed 2 bases and J 1 base; nucleotides not matched to a gene: 6.

This clone was observed once. The V and J genes are TRBV5-1 and TRBJ2-2; maybe TRBD1 (6 bases). CDR1 and CDR2 (germline): SGHRS, YFSETQ. The CDR3 loop spans 14 amino acids. The V end was cut by 0 bases, the J end by 6 bases, with 9 bases between. The CDR3 DNA sequence: TGCGCCAGCAGCTTGGACAGGGCCGCCGGGGAGCTGTTTTTT. As protein: CASSLDRAAGELFF.

The chain employs TRBV10-1 and TRBJ2-1; D is ambiguous. Trimming removed 8 bases from V and 2 bases from J, with 16 bases in between. In germline, CDR1 is WNHNN, CDR2 SYGVQD (reference sequence). This CDR3 spans 15 amino acids. The CDR3 loop reads CASRWMWPPYNEQFF. The CDR3 DNA reads as TGCGCCAGCCGCTGGATGTGGCCTCCCTACAATGAGCAGTTCTTC.

The rearrangement joins TRBV6-1 to TRBJ2-1, with 13 bases fitting TRBD2. V gave up 2 bases and J gave up 3 bases; unmatched junction bases: 7. The CDR3 runs 18 residues. Germline CDR1 is MNHNS and CDR2 is SASEGT. The chain's CDR3 is CASSERTSGGGFYNEQFF. The DNA of the CDR3 is TGTGCCAGCAGTGAACGCACTAGCGGGGGGGGTTTCTACAATGAGCAGTTCTTC.

This sequence joins TRBV19 and TRBJ1-2, with D tentatively TRBD1 (5 bases). With 7 bases removed from V and 8 bases from J, the gap between germline ends came to 20 bases. Germline lookup yields CDR1 LNHDA and CDR2 SQIVND (reference sequence). The CDR3 spans 14 residues. CDR3 coding DNA: TGTGCCAGTATGGACTGGACATCCCGACGGGGCTACACCTTC. Residues: CASMDWTSRRGYTF.

V gene TRBV19 combines with J gene TRBJ2-5; D tentatively fits TRBD1 or TRBD2 (5 bases each). Trimming left V 7 bases short and J 5 bases short, with 17 bases between. This CDR3 is 14 amino acids long. CDR1 and CDR2 (germline): LNHDA, SQIVND (reference sequence). The CDR3 coding sequence is TGTGCCAGTACCCCGGGACCCAATGTGGAGACCCAGTACTTC. It translates to CASTPGPNVETQYF.

The chain is built from TRBV4-1 and TRBJ2-7; TRBD1 matches at 10 bases. CDR3 length: 17 amino acids. V was clipped by 4 bases and J by 5 bases; unmatched bases: 14. Germline CDR1 MGHRA, CDR2 YSYEKL. In DNA, the CDR3 is TGCGCCAGCAGCCTGGCCCACTATGGACAGGGGGACCACGAGCAGTACTTC. Protein sequence: CASSLAHYGQGDHEQYF.

This chain connects TRBV9 to TRBJ2-2, with 9 bases fitting TRBD2. The CDR3 is 14 residues long. Germline V gives CDR1 SGDLS, CDR2 YYNGEE. The V gene end was trimmed by 3 bases and the J gene end by 4 bases; junction bases not matched to a gene: 1. In DNA, the CDR3 is TGTGCCAGCAGCGCTAGCGGGGCCACCGGGGAGCTGTTTTTT. Amino acids: CASSASGATGELFF.

The genes are TRBV30 and TRBJ2-7, with D perhaps assigned TRBD1 or TRBD2 (5 bases each). The germline V gene encodes CDR1 GTSNPN and CDR2 SVGIG (reference sequence). The CDR3 length is 13 residues. V gave up 2 bases and J gave up 1 base, with 9 bases separating them. The CDR3 DNA reads TGTGCCTGGAGTCCCGGGGCATCCTACGAGCAGTACTTC. This translates into CAWSPGASYEQYF.

This clone was seen more than once but under ten times. This chain connects TRBV9 to TRBJ2-7, with a tentative D call TRBD2 (5 bases). The CDR3 contains 14 residues. Germline V lookup: CDR1 SGDLS, CDR2 YYNGEE. V lost 0 bases, J lost 4 bases, and 11 bases lay in between. CDR3 loop: CASSVGGYAYEQYF. DNA of the CDR3: TGTGCCAGCAGCGTAGGAGGGTACGCTTACGAGCAGTACTTC.

The CDR3 bases are TGTGCCAGCAGCTTGGAACACAGCACAGATACGCAGTATTTT. Its translation: CASSLEHSTDTQYF. V usage is TRBV5-6 and J usage is TRBJ2-3; D ambiguous. Germline assignment: CDR1 SGHDT and CDR2 YYEEEE. The V gene lost 0 bases and the J gene lost 0 bases, with 5 bases spanning the gap. This CDR3 has 14 amino acids.

The J gene is TRBJ1-3, the V gene TRBV12-3 or TRBV12-4; D gene unclear. The CDR3 has 13 amino acids. V lost 7 bases and J 4 bases, leaving 11 bases between the germline ends. The CDR3 here is CASNRGGGNTIYF. CDR3 bases: TGTGCCAGCAACCGGGGAGGAGGAAACACCATATATTTT.